A single sample is the source of the 25 T cell receptor beta chains below, sequenced in a study of blood T cells in healthy people across ages. A sample-barcoded 5' primer and a J-beta primer mix were used in a second PCR of about 6 to 12 cycles. TCRdb used MiXCR to reprocess the 5' RACE reads, holding one entry per CDR3 protein. The sample has about 590,000 distinct CDR3 sequences, approximately 30% seen once. The sequenced sample was blood. The receptors come from an elderly woman in good health.

This chain uses TRBV4-1 with TRBJ1-2; D gene unclear. The CDR3 is made up of 12 amino acids. Germline assignment: CDR1 MGHRA and CDR2 YSYEKL. The ends were cut back, 0 bases at V and 7 bases at J, with 6 bases in the middle. CDR3 DNA sequence: TGCGCCAGCAGCCAAGAACGTCGTGGCTACACCTTC. It codes for CASSQERRGYTF.

This clonotype has a count of ten or more. The rearrangement joins TRBV7-2 to TRBJ2-5, with D unresolved. The germline V and J ends were trimmed by 4 bases and 1 base, with 7 bases remaining between them. This CDR3 contains 13 residues. CDR1 is SGHTA, CDR2 FQGNSA, per germline. CDR3 in amino acids: CASSSVIQETQYF. CDR3 coding DNA: TGTGCCAGCAGCTCCGTCATCCAAGAGACCCAGTACTTC.

This clonotype was detected ten times or more. The genes are TRBV6-6 and TRBJ2-3; 14 bases line up with TRBD2. Germline CDR1 reads MNHNY; CDR2 reads SVGAGI (reference sequence). V lost 1 base and J lost 1; bases outside the gene matches: 7. The CDR3 is 19 amino acids. In DNA form, the CDR3 reads TGTGCCAGCAGTTACTTAGGACTAGCGGGGGGCGGACGCACAGATACGCAGTATTTT. This encodes CASSYLGLAGGGRTDTQYF.

This clonotype came up many times. V is TRBV5-5 and J is TRBJ2-3; 11 bases are a match to TRBD2. This CDR3 spans 17 amino acids. Germline CDR1 is SGHKS and CDR2 is YYEKEE (reference sequence). The J segment lost 2 bases and the V segment lost 0 bases, leaving 5 bases of the junction unmatched. DNA for the CDR3: TGTGCCAGCAGCTTGGTGGCTAGCGGGGGGACCACAGATACGCAGTATTTT. It is translated as CASSLVASGGTTDTQYF.

This clonotype came up many times. The chain has TRBV12-3 or TRBV12-4 and TRBJ2-1; D is possibly TRBD2 (6 bases). V was cut by 4 bases and J by 5 bases, with 15 bases left in between. The CDR3 length is 15 residues. The CDR3 bases are TGTGCCAGCAGTTCGTTTACGGGGGTGGACAATGAGCAGTTCTTC. Translation: CASSSFTGVDNEQFF.

Remarks on this clonotype: A much larger clonotype is one base distant, so this may be a read error. V gene TRBV9 combines with J gene TRBJ1-5; maybe TRBD1 (5 bases). CDR3 length: 14 amino acids. CDR1 is SGDLS and CDR2 is YYNGEE in the germline V gene. The V end was cut by 3 bases, the J end by 10 bases, with 17 bases between. CDR3 sequence: CASSGRPGGGPQHF. CDR3 DNA sequence: TGTGCCAGCAGCGGAAGGCCTGGCGGGGGACCCCAGCATTTT.

This clonotype showed up just a few times. The CDR3 loop reads CASSVPPGDSEAFF. The DNA for the CDR3 is TGTGCCAGCAGCGTCCCCCCAGGGGATAGTGAAGCTTTCTTT. J is TRBJ1-1 and V is TRBV7-9; D is possibly TRBD1 (6 bases). The CDR3 is 14 amino acids. With 5 bases removed from V and 7 bases from J, the gap between germline ends came to 17 bases. Germline assignment: CDR1 SEHNR and CDR2 FQNEAQ (reference sequence).

The chain has TRBV4-2 and TRBJ1-5; D possibly corresponds to TRBD1 (6 bases). The ends were cut back, 0 bases at V and 0 bases at J, with 9 bases in the middle. The CDR3 consists of 16 residues. Germline CDR1 is LGHNA and CDR2 is YNFKEQ. This CDR3 reads CASSQEGGTSNQPQHF. In DNA, the CDR3 is TGTGCCAGCAGCCAAGAAGGGGGGACTAGCAATCAGCCCCAGCATTTT.

This clonotype appeared a few times. The chain employs TRBV5-1 and TRBJ2-5; D not certain. Trimming shortened V by 0 bases and J by 4 bases, and 10 bases separated the two germline ends. Germline V gives CDR1 SGHRS, CDR2 YFSETQ. This CDR3 has 14 residues. CDR3 sequence: CASSLESLGETQYF. CDR3 DNA sequence: TGCGCCAGCAGCTTGGAGAGCCTAGGAGAGACCCAGTACTTC.

This clonotype was observed many times. The V call is TRBV10-3, the J call TRBJ2-3; D is unresolved. Trimming left V 4 bases short and J 2 bases short, with 1 base between. Germline CDR1 and CDR2: ENHRY and SYGVKD. The CDR3 is 11 residues long. CDR3 sequence reads: CAISVTDTQYF. As DNA, the CDR3 is TGTGCCATCAGTGTCACAGATACGCAGTATTTT.

The rearrangement uses TRBV20-1 and TRBJ1-6; possible D gene TRBD1, 5 bases. The V and J ends lost 0 bases and 7 bases respectively, with 13 bases between them. Germline V gene lookup returns CDR1 DFQATT and CDR2 SNEGSKA (reference sequence). CDR3 size: 15 residues. The CDR3 coding sequence is TGCAGTGCTAGAGAGTTGGGACCTGGAAATTCACCCCTCCACTTT. This gives the protein CSARELGPGNSPLHF.

The chain has TRBV15 and TRBJ2-1; TRBD2 is a possible D gene (5 bases). Germline CDR1 is LNHNV and CDR2 is YYDKDF (reference sequence). Trimming cost V 4 bases and J 9 bases, with 10 bases left between them. This CDR3 is 12 amino acids long. CDR3 DNA sequence: TGTGCCACCAGCAAACTAGGAGGTGAGCAGTTCTTC. Amino acids: CATSKLGGEQFF.

As for this clonotype: This may stem from a read error, because a much larger clone lies one nucleotide away. The chain couples TRBV7-2 to TRBJ2-7, with 9 positions matching TRBD2. There are 17 residues in the CDR3. Losses at the gene ends were 2 bases for V and 7 bases for J; bases not matched to a gene: 15. From germline, CDR1 is SGHTA and CDR2 FQGNSA. CDR3 amino acids: CASSLRLGGGGRNEQYF. CDR3 bases: TGTGCCAGCAGCTTAAGACTAGGCGGGGGGGGCCGGAATGAGCAGTACTTC. Variable domain in full (rest from reference TRBV7-2 and TRBJ2-7): GAGVSQSPSNKVTEKGKDVELRCDPISGHTALYWYRQSLGQGLEFLIYFQGNSAPDKSGLPSDRFSAERTGGSVSTLTIQRTQQEDSAVYLCASSLRLGGGGRNEQYFGPGTRLTVT.

In this sample, this clonotype turned up many times. The V gene is TRBV20-1, the J gene TRBJ2-5; D not certain. Germline V gene data show CDR1 as DFQATT and CDR2 as SNEGSKA (reference sequence). This CDR3 region has 12 residues. The V end was cut by 3 bases, the J end by 1 base, with 6 bases between. CDR3 sequence: CSASPRQETQYF. The CDR3, as DNA: TGCAGTGCTAGTCCGCGCCAAGAGACCCAGTACTTC.

This clonotype was recorded at least ten times. The rearrangement joins TRBV6-6 to TRBJ2-5; 12 bases line up with TRBD1. Trimming removed 5 bases from V and 4 bases from J; junction bases left unmatched: 11. Per the germline V gene, CDR1 is MNHNY and CDR2 is SVGAGI (reference sequence). This CDR3 spans 17 amino acids. CDR3 DNA sequence: TGTGCCAGCAGTCAACCGGGACAGGGGGCCCGAGGAGAGACCCAGTACTTC. It translates to CASSQPGQGARGETQYF.

The V call is TRBV18, the J call TRBJ1-3; D not resolved. Germline CDR1 is KGHSH and CDR2 is LQKENI. The length of the CDR3 is 14 residues. V was cut by 2 bases and J by 0 bases, with 5 bases left in between. Written as DNA, the CDR3 is TGTGCCAGCTCACCAACGTCCTCTGGAAACACCATATATTTT. Encoded protein: CASSPTSSGNTIYF.

This clonotype was found many times. The chain carries TRBV6-1 and TRBJ1-2; no definite D call. The CDR3 runs 13 residues. From germline, CDR1 is MNHNS and CDR2 SASEGT. V was pared by 0 bases and J by 7 bases, with 9 bases between. The DNA of the CDR3 is TGTGCCAGCAGTGAAGCGTTCGGTTTTGGCTACACCTTC. Translated: CASSEAFGFGYTF.

The gene calls are TRBV13 and TRBJ1-1; D is unresolved. This CDR3 comprises 14 residues. The V gene's germline CDR1 is PRHDT and CDR2 FYEKMQ (reference sequence). V lost 5 bases, J lost 0 bases, and 10 bases lay in between. The CDR3 nucleotides are TGTGCCAGCAGCCAAATACGGATGAACACTGAAGCTTTCTTT. Residues: CASSQIRMNTEAFF. The variable domain in full, with the rest retrieved from reference TRBV13 and TRBJ1-1, is AAGVIQSPRHLIKEKRETATLKCYPIPRHDTVYWYQQGPGQDPQFLISFYEKMQSDKGSIPDRFSAQQFSDYHSELNMSSLELGDSALYFCASSQIRMNTEAFFGQGTRLTVV.

The gene calls are TRBV20-1 and TRBJ2-3; 8 positions match TRBD2. The CDR3 covers 15 residues. Germline lookup yields CDR1 DFQATT and CDR2 SNEGSKA (reference sequence). The trim removed 0 bases at V and 4 bases at J, leaving 6 bases unmatched. CDR3: CSARDQREFADTQYF. CDR3 nucleotide sequence: TGCAGTGCTAGAGATCAGCGGGAGTTCGCAGATACGCAGTATTTT.

This clonotype was detected a few times. A much larger clone differs from this one at a single base, so this may be a read error. V and J are TRBV7-3 and TRBJ2-5; possibly TRBD1 for D (6 bases). The germline V and J ends were trimmed by 5 bases and 11 bases, with 15 bases remaining between them. Germline V CDR1 and CDR2: SGHTA, FQGTGA. The CDR3 runs 12 residues. The CDR3 loop reads CASSPPDRPQYF. In DNA, the CDR3 is TGTGCCAGCAGCCCCCCTGACAGGCCGCAGTACTTC.

The table lists this clonotype with many counts. V usage is TRBV10-3 and J usage is TRBJ1-1; D is unresolved. Germline assignment: CDR1 ENHRY and CDR2 SYGVKD. The ends were cut back, 10 bases at V and 0 bases at J, with 9 bases in the middle. The CDR3 loop spans 12 amino acids. In DNA, the CDR3 is TGTGCCACCCGTACCATGAACACTGAAGCTTTCTTT. This codes for CATRTMNTEAFF.

This chain uses TRBV13 with TRBJ1-1, with TRBD1 as a possible D gene (6 bases). Trimming pared 1 base from V and 6 bases from J, leaving 9 bases between. Germline CDR1 is PRHDT and CDR2 is FYEKMQ (reference sequence). The CDR3 is 13 residues long. The CDR3 coding sequence is TGTGCCAGCAGCTTAGTTTCAGGGGCTGAAGCTTTCTTT. Translating it yields CASSLVSGAEAFF.

Regarding this clonotype: A much larger clone sits a single nucleotide away, making a read error possible. CDR3 amino acids: CASSQKGEAKSYNEQYF. The CDR3 region has the DNA TGTGCCAGCAGCCAAAAAGGTGAAGCGAAATCCTACAATGAGCAGTACTTC. The rearrangement joins TRBV4-2 to TRBJ2-1; D is undetermined. The J call may be faulty, since TRBJ2-7 better matches the DNA end. From germline, CDR1 is LGHNA and CDR2 YNFKEQ. The CDR3 runs 17 residues.

Comment on this clonotype: Being one base from a much bigger clone, this may be a read error. The chain has TRBV20-1 and TRBJ1-5; D is uncertain. The ends were cut back, 4 bases at V and 9 bases at J, with 13 bases in the middle. Germline CDR1 is DFQATT and CDR2 is SNEGSKA (reference sequence). The CDR3 has 12 residues. This CDR3 reads CSATPPRGPQHF. The DNA for the CDR3 is TGCAGTGCTACTCCCCCTCGGGGGCCCCAGCATTTT.

Details on this clonotype: The junction departs from germline at one end; a sequencing error may be responsible. V usage is TRBV10-3 and J usage is TRBJ2-3; perhaps D is TRBD1 or TRBD2 (6 bases each). The length of the CDR3 is 14 residues. In germline, CDR1 is ENHRY, CDR2 SYGVKD. CDR3 nucleotide sequence: TGTGCCATCAGGGAGGGAGGACAGACAGATACACAGTATTTT. Amino acid sequence: CAIREGGQTDTQYF.